This TCR beta chain was documented in a study of blood T cells in healthy people across ages. This clonotype has a count of ten or more. Its target is unknown. Each donor was a healthy Caucasian individual from Russia, aged roughly 6 to 100. There are 16 residues in the CDR3. V lost 5 bases, J lost 2 bases, and 9 bases stayed unmatched. CDR1 and CDR2 from the germline V gene are ENHRY and SYGVKD. Broader study findings: Lack of knowledge of donor CMV status possibly confounded expanded clonotype changes.

A second about 6 to 12 cycle PCR used barcoded and J-beta primers. TCRdb processed the 5' RACE reads anew with MiXCR; each CDR3 protein has one entry. This sample carries about 810,000 distinct CDR3 sequences, around 36% of them seen once, and the ten largest clones take roughly 13%. This clonotype was sampled from a man between 18 and 35 years old in good health. This rearrangement joins TRBV10-3 to TRBJ2-3; 8 bases match TRBD1. The sequenced sample consisted of blood. The CDR3 is CAISSPGQDYTDTQYF. The DNA of the CDR3 is TGTGCCATCAGTTCACCGGGACAGGACTACACAGATACGCAGTATTTT.